The entry below describes one T cell receptor beta chain. In its sample, this clone was seen once. Its antigen remains undetermined. No base-level quality is on record; no much larger clone is a single base apart. The germline ends are 16 bases apart after V is trimmed by 9 bases and J by 7 bases. CDR3 length: 13 amino acids, cysteine to phenylalanine. The entry retains the CDR3 DNA only, 39 bases that are in frame from base 1. Sequences SGDLS (CDR1) and YYNGEE (CDR2) are obtained from the germline V gene. These data are taken from a study of cytomegalovirus exposure and HLA in healthy donors (dated by TCRdb to about 2017). As for the study more broadly: An earlier analysis of roughly 500 of the donors reported 250 to 300 Gb of sequence data and around 120 million unique TCR beta sequences obtained from around 170 million T cells. The number of donors typed differed by locus, with about 629-630 for A, B, C, DRB1 and DQB1, 522 for DQA1, under 610 for DPA1, and 472 for DPB1. Class I and class II HLA loci were covered by the typing at four-digit resolution. The later analysis used no new phenotypic data to find candidate immune exposures, relying instead on TCR beta sequences and their occurrence across donors. In a later analysis, previously published TCR beta repertoires from more than 500 donors were re-analyzed and high-resolution HLA genotyping was added so that TCR occurrence patterns could be studied. Of the roughly 400 genotyped donors, 81% were placed in the genetic ancestry cluster associated with self-reported Caucasian donors. The study was designed to test whether signatures of past pathogen exposure could be identified by cataloging public T cell receptors. Across approximately 400 genotyped donors of the cohort, an average of about 240,000 unique TCR beta nucleotide sequences per donor were sequenced, and around 20% of those sequences were non-productive. All discovery cohort repertoires had been generated on a single sequencing platform. Alongside the repertoire data, information on donor age, sex, ethnicity and CMV serostatus was compiled. An earlier analysis of roughly 580 of the donors used high-throughput TCR beta sequencing to judge whether each TCR beta V gene segment behaved as functional or pseudogenic. An early release covering roughly 640 HLA-typed donors comprised approximately 300 gigabases of sequencing data and tens of millions of unique TCR sequences. High-throughput TCR immunosequencing, statistical association of individual TCRs with disease status, and machine learning were combined to predict cytomegalovirus infection status. Using immunosequencing, the study profiled T cell repertoires from 550 to 750 subjects and related those repertoires to cytomegalovirus serostatus. Because of strong linkage in the cohort, roughly five DR-DQ haplotypes were treated as single units for association and clustering. In a later genetic analysis, genome-wide SNP genotypes for about 55% of the roughly 700 donors were used, and that subset was treated as a discovery cohort. A separate validation cohort of roughly 120 different subjects was used in addition to the approximately 700-subject first cohort. The study at large found these results: Most TCR sequences were seen in very few donors, while some public TCRs were found in many individuals. Correlated functional status among segregating V segments might reflect linkage disequilibrium, but an unknown experimental factor could not be ruled out. A later genetic analysis associated a missense DCLRE1C variant with V-gene and J-gene trimming of TCR beta chains, and an independent cohort replicated the association. A further reported finding was that TCR beta sequences accurately predicted the HLA-A and HLA-B alleles for most subjects in the first cohort. In both the original and validation cohorts, the classifier was reported to diagnose cytomegalovirus status with high specificity and sensitivity. The study gave a list of some 150 TCR beta chains associated with cytomegalovirus. Some IMGT-functional V segments, including TRBV6-2 and TRBV6-3, could not be distinguished by the 87-base-pair reads and were therefore excluded. In this cohort, only TCR beta chains were sequenced, and detectable features were limited by the absence of alpha or paired-chain data. A later analysis found that HLA-associated TCR beta chains were more clonally expanded and had lower generation probabilities than equally common non-associated chains. In vitro tests confirmed that three of the cytomegalovirus-associated TCR beta chains recognize cytomegalovirus antigens. According to a later genetic analysis, donors in an Asian-associated ancestry cluster had fewer N-insertions in productive TCRs than the approximately 700-donor mean. Broadly in line with IMGT annotations, most TCR beta V segments showed up in productive rearrangements about 87% or about 30% of the time in an earlier analysis of around 600 of the donors. Specific HLA alleles were associated with 15,000 to 20,000 TCR beta sequences at a false discovery rate of 0.05 in a later analysis. A cluster of highly shared sequence variants was judged likely to represent a technical artifact of the sequencing pipeline. According to a later analysis, parvovirus B19, influenza, CMV and Epstein-Barr virus appeared linked to several top co-occurrence clusters. According to a later analysis, TCR association rates differed among HLA loci, with DRB1 alleles showing the most associated TCRs and HLA-C alleles showing the fewest. The earlier analysis of nearly 600 of the donors excluded roughly 16 rarely observed V segments, including chromosome 9 orphons, because counts were too low. The only immune exposure information available for the cohort was CMV serostatus. HLA typing was unavailable for some donors at each locus, so association tests used only the typed subset. A later analysis found that most CMV-associated TCR beta chains appeared HLA-restricted, with HLA associations seemingly driven largely by CMV exposure. According to the authors, the approach could potentially be generalized to other disease states and immunological phenotypes. Roughly uniform sequencing depth across donors was assumed in presence/absence analyses, although this assumption may not hold. When HLA alleles, especially DR and DQ, strongly co-occurred, TCR associations were difficult to assign to individual alleles.

The cohort consisted of hundreds of healthy bone marrow donors. At the time of sampling, every cohort member was nominally healthy, though immune exposures that went unrecorded were likely present. The donor was CMV seronegative and was included in the group of hundreds of seronegative cohort members. Every donor gave a peripheral blood sample, and the peripheral blood mononuclear cells from that sample were used for TCR beta sequencing. The Qiagen DNeasy Blood Extraction Kit was used to extract genomic DNA from the blood cell samples. Library method: the immunoSEQ multiplex PCR assay. For the multiplex PCR, a mixture combining 60 forward primers for TCR Vbeta segments and 13 reverse primers for TCR Jbeta segments was used. Amplification of the CDR3 region of rearranged TCR beta genes was performed with a multiplex PCR assay on genomic DNA. On the Illumina HiSeq System, the amplified TCR beta libraries were sequenced as 87-base-pair reads. Processing in the source paper ran as follows. Across the 500 to 850 repertoires, a later analysis counted 78 million or so unique TCR beta chains, 8.5 million to 12 million of which were shared by at least two donors. Raw reads were error-corrected and collapsed into unique sequences with a nearest-neighbor algorithm that merged closely related sequences to remove PCR and sequencing errors. Alignment of CDR3 sequences to IMGT reference sequences was used to assign V, D and J gene segments. For a sequence to be retained, a match of at least six nucleotides was required to both a V gene segment and a J gene segment. A rearrangement counted as productive if the CDR3 had no stop codons and remained in frame with V and J, and every other rearrangement counted as non-productive. CDR3 was defined by IMGT convention, running from the second conserved V-encoded cysteine to the conserved J-encoded phenylalanine. In an earlier analysis of approximately 500 of the donors, sequences lacking an unambiguous match to a single V gene segment were excluded. An earlier analysis of under 750 of the donors called V segments functional above 56.7% productive rearrangements and segregating when the between-donor standard deviation exceeded 5%. A statistical classification framework was built for diagnosing cytomegalovirus status from the catalog of TCR beta chain sequences. V and J gene assignment, in a later analysis, came from comparing TCR nucleotide sequences with IMGT/GENE-DB human TR gene sequences. Using the TCRdist pipeline, a later analysis assigned CDR3 sequences along with most-parsimonious VDJ recombination scenarios. In a later analysis, every TCR beta chain was defined by the combination of its CDR3 amino acid sequence and its V-gene family, and reads without a unique V-gene family were dropped. A later analysis removed over 500 highly shared, low-generation-probability nucleotide sequences to deal with suspected cross-contamination and a sequencing artifact. For each public chain, a later analysis derived a clonal expansion index from normalized ranks of inferred template counts within each repertoire. In a later analysis, generation probabilities were computed with a VDJ recombination model fitted to out-of-frame rearrangements, and the resulting probabilities were checked against IGoR. In a later analysis, TCR-TCR, TCR-HLA and TCR-CMV co-occurrence was scored with hypergeometric tests, and a repertoire-size bias correction was applied to TCR pairs. To estimate false discovery rates, a later analysis permuted the HLA or CMV assignments 20 times. A later analysis grouped co-occurring TCRs with DBSCAN, adding TCRdist sequence similarity when clustering within HLA-allele-positive subsets. Repertoires with fewer than 30,000 or more than 120,000 public chains were left out of co-occurrence clustering, as were five repertoires with anomalous nucleotide sharing. TCRdb re-hosts the immuneACCESS table, in-frame sequences only. Its copies lack some clones; in the studies checked, an unresolved V gene accounts for under half of them, and the cause for the rest is not known. V, J and clone size derive from that table, while D and trimming were established from the DNA sequence. This sample lists about 190,000 clones; roughly 80% were detected once. The top ten clonotypes cover approximately 2.3% of the sample.

The rearranged segments are TRBV9 and TRBJ2-2; the D gene is perhaps TRBD2, on 5 matching bases. Input material: PBMCs. The source of this sequence is a male donor in good health and CMV-seronegative. At the DNA level, the sequence is TGTGCCACCCGCCCGGGGTTCGGCGGGGAGCTGTTTTTT. Translated, this is CATRPGFGGELFF.